These 7 T cell receptor beta chains share one sample of origin, sequenced in a study of beta chain features in type 1 diabetes. Their target antigens are unknown. Since all of the isolated RNA was reverse transcribed, expressed TCRB transcripts were what got sequenced. Generated by immunoSEQ multiplex PCR, the TCRdb table keeps only in-frame clones and is missing some. The sample yields about 700,000 clones, around 15% seen once. Study conclusions and caveats: In all four CD4+ subsets, TCRB CDR3 length was significantly, moderately reduced in type 1 diabetes.

The sample comprised naive CD4+ T cells from blood. These receptor sequences come from a man aged 18 to 30 with type 1 diabetes.

The chain uses TRBV11-3 and TRBJ2-7; TRBD2 matches 12 bases. In germline, CDR1 is SGHNT, CDR2 YENEEA. The CDR3 has 15 amino acids. V dropped 0 bases and J dropped 6; count of bases not matched to a gene: 3. CDR3 sequence reads: CASSLETSGGSEQYF. DNA for the CDR3: TGTGCCAGCAGCTTAGAGACTAGCGGGGGATCCGAGCAGTACTTC.

This clone was counted between two and nine times. This chain joins TRBV30 and TRBJ1-4; D remains unclear. This CDR3 comprises 13 residues. The V end was cut by 8 bases, the J end by 5 bases, with 15 bases between. Germline loops: CDR1 GTSNPN, CDR2 SVGIG (reference sequence). CDR3: CALESASNEKLFF. CDR3 DNA: TGTGCCCTGGAGTCGGCGTCAAATGAAAAACTGTTTTTT.

The chain is built from TRBV2 and TRBJ2-5, with D tentatively TRBD1 (6 bases). CDR1 is SNHLY, CDR2 FYNNEI, per germline. Between the trimmed V and J ends, which lost 6 bases and 2 bases, there was a span of 10 bases. The CDR3 has 13 amino acids. CDR3 loop: CASRGQPQETQYF. The CDR3 DNA sequence: TGTGCCAGCAGAGGACAGCCGCAAGAGACCCAGTACTTC.

This clone has a single count. The J gene is TRBJ2-3, the V gene TRBV5-1; 9 bases align to TRBD2. The CDR3 spans 16 residues. Germline trimming cut 5 bases from V and 0 bases from J; bases unmatched to any gene: 7. Per germline, CDR1 SGHRS and CDR2 YFSETQ. The CDR3 is CASSFVAGASTDTQYF. CDR3 DNA sequence: TGCGCCAGCAGTTTCGTAGCGGGGGCTAGCACAGATACGCAGTATTTT.

The V and J genes are TRBV19 and TRBJ2-2; D is uncertain. The germline V and J ends were trimmed by 1 base and 5 bases, with 5 bases remaining between them. The CDR3 extends over 13 amino acids. Germline CDR1 reads LNHDA; CDR2 reads SQIVND (reference sequence). CDR3: CASSIGLTGELFF. DNA of the CDR3: TGTGCCAGTAGTATAGGGCTAACCGGGGAGCTGTTTTTT.

A few counts support this clone. The chain recombines TRBV6-6 with TRBJ1-1, with D perhaps matching TRBD1 (5 bases). The germline V gene encodes CDR1 MNHNY and CDR2 SVGAGI (reference sequence). The CDR3 sequence is 14 residues long. Trimming removed 2 bases from V and 3 bases from J, with 10 bases in between. The CDR3 reads CASSYAGLDTEAFF. In DNA, the CDR3 is TGTGCCAGCAGTTACGCGGGGCTGGACACTGAAGCTTTCTTT.

The chain joins TRBV7-3 to TRBJ2-7; D may be TRBD1 or TRBD2 (5 bases each). V dropped 8 bases and J dropped 3 bases, with 14 bases sitting between them. The CDR3 is 13 residues long. Germline-derived CDR1 and CDR2 are SGHTA and FQGTGA. The CDR3 is CASGRGRDYEQYF. CDR3 nucleotides: TGTGCCAGCGGACGGGGCAGAGACTACGAGCAGTACTTC.